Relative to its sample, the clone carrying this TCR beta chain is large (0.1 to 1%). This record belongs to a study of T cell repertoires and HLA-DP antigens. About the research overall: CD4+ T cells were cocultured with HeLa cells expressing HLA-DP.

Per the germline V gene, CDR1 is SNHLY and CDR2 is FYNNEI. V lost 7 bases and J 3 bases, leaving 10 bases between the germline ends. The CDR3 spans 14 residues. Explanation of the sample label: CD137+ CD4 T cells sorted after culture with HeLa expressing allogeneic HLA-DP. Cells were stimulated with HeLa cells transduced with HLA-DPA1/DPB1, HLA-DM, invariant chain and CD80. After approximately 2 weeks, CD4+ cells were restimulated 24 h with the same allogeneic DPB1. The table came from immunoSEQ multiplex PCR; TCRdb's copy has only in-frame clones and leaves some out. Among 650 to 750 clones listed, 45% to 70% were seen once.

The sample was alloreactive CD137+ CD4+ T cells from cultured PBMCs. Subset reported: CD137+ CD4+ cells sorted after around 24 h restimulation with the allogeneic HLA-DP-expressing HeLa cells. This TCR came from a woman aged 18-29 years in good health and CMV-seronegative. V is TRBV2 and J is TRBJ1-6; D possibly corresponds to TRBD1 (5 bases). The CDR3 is CASTAGFYNSPLHF. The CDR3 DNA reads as TGTGCCAGCACCGCAGGGTTCTATAATTCACCCCTCCACTTT.